This T cell receptor (beta chain) stems from a study of cytomegalovirus exposure and HLA in healthy donors. General study results and limits: TCR beta sequences reportedly predicted most subjects' HLA-A and HLA-B alleles accurately. In a later analysis, HLA-associated TCR beta chains were more clonally expanded than equally common others. Researchers reported that a few CMV-associated chains were confirmed in vitro as CMV antigen-specific.

The CDR3 runs 13 residues. Germline assignment: CDR1 SGDLS and CDR2 YYNGEE. V lost 5 bases to trimming and J lost 4 bases, with 9 bases between them. On this clone: Its specificity is not known.

Primers: 60 Vbeta forward and 13 Jbeta reverse. Per the original data handling: Later reanalysis found about 80 million unique TCR beta chains, around 9.9 million of them shared. Only in-frame clones appear in the TCRdb table, and some are missing; sequencing was by immunoSEQ multiplex PCR. V and J calls and clone size are copied from that table; D and trimming were computed from the DNA. The sample has over 150,000 clones, roughly 79% seen once; the top ten hold approximately 7%. The specimen was PBMCs. The chain combines TRBV9 with TRBJ2-2, with D hard to call. This TCR was recovered from a male donor in good health and CMV-seropositive. CDR3 sequence: CASREHATGELFF. CDR3 sequence (DNA): TGTGCCAGCAGAGAACACGCCACCGGGGAGCTGTTTTTT.